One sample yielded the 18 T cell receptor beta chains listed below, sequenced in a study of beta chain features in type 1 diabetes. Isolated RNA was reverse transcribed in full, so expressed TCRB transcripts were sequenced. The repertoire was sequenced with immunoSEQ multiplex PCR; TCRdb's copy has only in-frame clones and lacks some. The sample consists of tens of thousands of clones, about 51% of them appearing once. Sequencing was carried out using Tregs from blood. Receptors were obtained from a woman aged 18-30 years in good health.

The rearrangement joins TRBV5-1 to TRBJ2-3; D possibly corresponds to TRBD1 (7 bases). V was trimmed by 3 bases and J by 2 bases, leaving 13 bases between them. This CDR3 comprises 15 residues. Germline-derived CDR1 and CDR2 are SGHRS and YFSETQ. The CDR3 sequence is CASSSGGLNTDTQYF. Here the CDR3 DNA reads TGCGCCAGCAGCTCAGGGGGACTTAACACAGATACGCAGTATTTT.

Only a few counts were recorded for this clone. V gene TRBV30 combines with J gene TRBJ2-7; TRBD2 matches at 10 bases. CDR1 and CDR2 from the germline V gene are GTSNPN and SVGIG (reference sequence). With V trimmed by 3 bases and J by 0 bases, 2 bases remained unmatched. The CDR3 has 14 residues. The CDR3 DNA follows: TGTGCCTGGAGGCCTAGCGGGAGCTCCTACGAGCAGTACTTC. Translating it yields CAWRPSGSSYEQYF.

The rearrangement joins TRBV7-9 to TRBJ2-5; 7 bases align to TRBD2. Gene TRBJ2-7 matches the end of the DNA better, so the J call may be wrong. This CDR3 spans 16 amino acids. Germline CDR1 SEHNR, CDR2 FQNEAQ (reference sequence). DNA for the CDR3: TGTGCCAGCAGCCGAGCTAGCGGCTTCCTCTCCTACGAGCAGTACTTC. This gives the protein CASSRASGFLSYEQYF.

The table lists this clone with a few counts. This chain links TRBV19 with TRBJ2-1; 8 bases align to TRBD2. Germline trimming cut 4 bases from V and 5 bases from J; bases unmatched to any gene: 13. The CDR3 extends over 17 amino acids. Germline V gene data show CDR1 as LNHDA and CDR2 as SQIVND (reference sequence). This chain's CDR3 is CASSTQLAGGRDNEQFF. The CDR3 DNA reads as TGTGCCAGTAGTACCCAGCTGGCGGGAGGCCGAGACAATGAGCAGTTCTTC.

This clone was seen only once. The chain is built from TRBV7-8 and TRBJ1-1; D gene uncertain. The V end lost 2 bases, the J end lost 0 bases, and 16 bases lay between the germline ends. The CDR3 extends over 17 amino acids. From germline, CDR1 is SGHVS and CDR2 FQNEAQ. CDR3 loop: CASSLYGLEYMNTEAFF. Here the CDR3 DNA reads TGTGCCAGCAGCTTATACGGGTTGGAATACATGAACACTGAAGCTTTCTTT.

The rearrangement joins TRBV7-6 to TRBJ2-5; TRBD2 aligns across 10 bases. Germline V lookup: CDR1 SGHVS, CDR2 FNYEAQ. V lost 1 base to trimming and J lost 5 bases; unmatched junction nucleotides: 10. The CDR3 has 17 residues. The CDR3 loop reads CASSLDGAAGGGETQYF. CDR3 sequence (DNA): TGTGCCAGCAGCTTAGATGGTGCAGCGGGAGGGGGGGAGACCCAGTACTTC.

CDR3 nucleotide sequence: TGTGCCAGCAGTGACAGCTACGAGCAGTACTTC. Its protein is CASSDSYEQYF. The rearrangement joins TRBV2 to TRBJ2-7; D gene unclear. CDR1 and CDR2 (germline): SNHLY, FYNNEI. This CDR3 region has 11 residues. V dropped 3 bases and J dropped 3 bases, with 3 bases sitting between them.

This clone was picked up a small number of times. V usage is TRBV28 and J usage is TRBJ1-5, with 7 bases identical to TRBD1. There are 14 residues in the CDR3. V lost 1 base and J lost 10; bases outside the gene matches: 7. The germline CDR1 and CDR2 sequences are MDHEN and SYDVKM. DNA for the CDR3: TGTGCCAGCAGTTTATTAGGACAGGTCAGACCCCAGCATTTT. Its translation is CASSLLGQVRPQHF.

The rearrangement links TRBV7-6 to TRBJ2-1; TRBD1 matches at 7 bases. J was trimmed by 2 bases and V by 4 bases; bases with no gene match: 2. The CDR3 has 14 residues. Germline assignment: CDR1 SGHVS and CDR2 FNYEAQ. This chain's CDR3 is CASSSGQAYNEQFF. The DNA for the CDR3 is TGTGCCAGCAGCTCCGGACAGGCCTACAATGAGCAGTTCTTC. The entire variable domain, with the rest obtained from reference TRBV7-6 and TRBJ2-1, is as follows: GAGVSQSPRYKVTKRGQDVALRCDPISGHVSLYWYRQALGQGPEFLTYFNYEAQQDKSGLPNDRFSAERPEGSISTLTIQRTEQRDSAMYRCASSSGQAYNEQFFGPGTRLTVL.

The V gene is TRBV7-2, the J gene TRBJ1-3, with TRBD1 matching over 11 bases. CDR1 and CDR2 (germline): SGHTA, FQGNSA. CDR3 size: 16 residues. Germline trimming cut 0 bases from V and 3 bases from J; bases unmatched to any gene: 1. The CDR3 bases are TGTGCCAGCAGCTTAGCGGGGACAGGGGGTGGAAACACCATATATTTT. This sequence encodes CASSLAGTGGGNTIYF. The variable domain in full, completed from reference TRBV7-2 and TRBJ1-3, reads GAGVSQSPSNKVTEKGKDVELRCDPISGHTALYWYRQSLGQGLEFLIYFQGNSAPDKSGLPSDRFSAERTGGSVSTLTIQRTQQEDSAVYLCASSLAGTGGGNTIYFGEGSWLTVV.

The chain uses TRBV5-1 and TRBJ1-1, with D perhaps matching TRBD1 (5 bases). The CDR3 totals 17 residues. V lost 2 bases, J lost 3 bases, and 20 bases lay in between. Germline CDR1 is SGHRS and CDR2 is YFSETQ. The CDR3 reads CASSLEGPLGGDTEAFF. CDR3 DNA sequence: TGCGCCAGCAGCTTAGAGGGGCCCCTCGGCGGGGACACTGAAGCTTTCTTT.

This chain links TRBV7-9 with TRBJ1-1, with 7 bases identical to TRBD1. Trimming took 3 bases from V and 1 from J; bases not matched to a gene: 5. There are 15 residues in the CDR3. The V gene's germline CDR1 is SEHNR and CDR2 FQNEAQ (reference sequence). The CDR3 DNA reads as TGTGCCAGCAGCTTGGGGACAGCGAGGAACACTGAAGCTTTCTTT. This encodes CASSLGTARNTEAFF. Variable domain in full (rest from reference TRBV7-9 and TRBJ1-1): DTGVSQNPRHKITKRGQNVTFRCDPISEHNRLYWYRQTLGQGPEFLTYFQNEAQLEKSRLLSDRFSAERPKGSFSTLEIQRTEQGDSAMYLCASSLGTARNTEAFFGQGTRLTVV.

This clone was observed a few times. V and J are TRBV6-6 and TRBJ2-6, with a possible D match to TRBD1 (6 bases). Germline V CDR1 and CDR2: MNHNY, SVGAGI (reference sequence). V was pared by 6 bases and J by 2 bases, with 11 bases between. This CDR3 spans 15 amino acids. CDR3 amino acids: CASRHQGTGANVLTF. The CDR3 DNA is TGTGCCAGCAGGCACCAGGGGACTGGGGCCAACGTCCTGACTTTC.

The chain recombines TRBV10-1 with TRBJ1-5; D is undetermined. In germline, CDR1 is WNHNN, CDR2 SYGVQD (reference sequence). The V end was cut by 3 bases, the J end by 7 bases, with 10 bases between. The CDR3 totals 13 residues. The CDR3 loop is CASSESYGQPQHF. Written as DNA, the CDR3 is TGCGCCAGCAGTGAATCCTACGGGCAGCCCCAGCATTTT.

This chain's CDR3 is CSVVGRGFDTEAFF. CDR3 nucleotide sequence: TGCAGCGTTGTCGGCAGGGGCTTTGACACTGAAGCTTTCTTT. The chain is built from TRBV29-1 and TRBJ1-1; weak D call: TRBD1 (6 bases). The ends were cut back, 4 bases at V and 3 bases at J, with 15 bases in the middle. The germline V gene has CDR1 SQVTM and CDR2 ANQGSEA. The length of the CDR3 is 14 residues.

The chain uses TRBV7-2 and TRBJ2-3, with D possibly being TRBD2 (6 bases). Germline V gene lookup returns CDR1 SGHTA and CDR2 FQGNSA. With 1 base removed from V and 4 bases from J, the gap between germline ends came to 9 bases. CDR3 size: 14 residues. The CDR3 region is CASSLGLDPDTQYF. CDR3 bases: TGTGCCAGCAGCTTAGGACTAGATCCAGATACGCAGTATTTT.

CDR3 amino acids: CASSPLGHHTGELFF. The CDR3 coding sequence is TGTGCCAGCAGCCCCCTCGGACACCACACCGGGGAGCTGTTTTTT. The chain employs TRBV5-5 and TRBJ2-2; D possibly corresponds to TRBD1 (5 bases). The CDR3 loop spans 15 amino acids. Germline V gives CDR1 SGHKS, CDR2 YYEKEE (reference sequence). Trimming took 4 bases from V and 3 from J, leaving 13 bases between them. Looking up the rest from reference TRBV5-5 and TRBJ2-2 gives the full variable domain: DAGVTQSPTHLIKTRGQQVTLRCSPISGHKSVSWYQQVLGQGPQFIFQYYEKEERGRGNFPDRFSARQFPNYSSELNVNALLLGDSALYLCASSPLGHHTGELFFGEGSRLTVL.

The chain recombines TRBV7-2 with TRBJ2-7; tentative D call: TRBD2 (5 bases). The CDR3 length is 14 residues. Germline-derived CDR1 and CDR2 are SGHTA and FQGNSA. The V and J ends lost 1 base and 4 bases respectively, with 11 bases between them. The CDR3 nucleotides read TGTGCCAGCAGCTTAGGGACTGTGAGTTACGAGCAGTACTTC. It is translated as CASSLGTVSYEQYF.